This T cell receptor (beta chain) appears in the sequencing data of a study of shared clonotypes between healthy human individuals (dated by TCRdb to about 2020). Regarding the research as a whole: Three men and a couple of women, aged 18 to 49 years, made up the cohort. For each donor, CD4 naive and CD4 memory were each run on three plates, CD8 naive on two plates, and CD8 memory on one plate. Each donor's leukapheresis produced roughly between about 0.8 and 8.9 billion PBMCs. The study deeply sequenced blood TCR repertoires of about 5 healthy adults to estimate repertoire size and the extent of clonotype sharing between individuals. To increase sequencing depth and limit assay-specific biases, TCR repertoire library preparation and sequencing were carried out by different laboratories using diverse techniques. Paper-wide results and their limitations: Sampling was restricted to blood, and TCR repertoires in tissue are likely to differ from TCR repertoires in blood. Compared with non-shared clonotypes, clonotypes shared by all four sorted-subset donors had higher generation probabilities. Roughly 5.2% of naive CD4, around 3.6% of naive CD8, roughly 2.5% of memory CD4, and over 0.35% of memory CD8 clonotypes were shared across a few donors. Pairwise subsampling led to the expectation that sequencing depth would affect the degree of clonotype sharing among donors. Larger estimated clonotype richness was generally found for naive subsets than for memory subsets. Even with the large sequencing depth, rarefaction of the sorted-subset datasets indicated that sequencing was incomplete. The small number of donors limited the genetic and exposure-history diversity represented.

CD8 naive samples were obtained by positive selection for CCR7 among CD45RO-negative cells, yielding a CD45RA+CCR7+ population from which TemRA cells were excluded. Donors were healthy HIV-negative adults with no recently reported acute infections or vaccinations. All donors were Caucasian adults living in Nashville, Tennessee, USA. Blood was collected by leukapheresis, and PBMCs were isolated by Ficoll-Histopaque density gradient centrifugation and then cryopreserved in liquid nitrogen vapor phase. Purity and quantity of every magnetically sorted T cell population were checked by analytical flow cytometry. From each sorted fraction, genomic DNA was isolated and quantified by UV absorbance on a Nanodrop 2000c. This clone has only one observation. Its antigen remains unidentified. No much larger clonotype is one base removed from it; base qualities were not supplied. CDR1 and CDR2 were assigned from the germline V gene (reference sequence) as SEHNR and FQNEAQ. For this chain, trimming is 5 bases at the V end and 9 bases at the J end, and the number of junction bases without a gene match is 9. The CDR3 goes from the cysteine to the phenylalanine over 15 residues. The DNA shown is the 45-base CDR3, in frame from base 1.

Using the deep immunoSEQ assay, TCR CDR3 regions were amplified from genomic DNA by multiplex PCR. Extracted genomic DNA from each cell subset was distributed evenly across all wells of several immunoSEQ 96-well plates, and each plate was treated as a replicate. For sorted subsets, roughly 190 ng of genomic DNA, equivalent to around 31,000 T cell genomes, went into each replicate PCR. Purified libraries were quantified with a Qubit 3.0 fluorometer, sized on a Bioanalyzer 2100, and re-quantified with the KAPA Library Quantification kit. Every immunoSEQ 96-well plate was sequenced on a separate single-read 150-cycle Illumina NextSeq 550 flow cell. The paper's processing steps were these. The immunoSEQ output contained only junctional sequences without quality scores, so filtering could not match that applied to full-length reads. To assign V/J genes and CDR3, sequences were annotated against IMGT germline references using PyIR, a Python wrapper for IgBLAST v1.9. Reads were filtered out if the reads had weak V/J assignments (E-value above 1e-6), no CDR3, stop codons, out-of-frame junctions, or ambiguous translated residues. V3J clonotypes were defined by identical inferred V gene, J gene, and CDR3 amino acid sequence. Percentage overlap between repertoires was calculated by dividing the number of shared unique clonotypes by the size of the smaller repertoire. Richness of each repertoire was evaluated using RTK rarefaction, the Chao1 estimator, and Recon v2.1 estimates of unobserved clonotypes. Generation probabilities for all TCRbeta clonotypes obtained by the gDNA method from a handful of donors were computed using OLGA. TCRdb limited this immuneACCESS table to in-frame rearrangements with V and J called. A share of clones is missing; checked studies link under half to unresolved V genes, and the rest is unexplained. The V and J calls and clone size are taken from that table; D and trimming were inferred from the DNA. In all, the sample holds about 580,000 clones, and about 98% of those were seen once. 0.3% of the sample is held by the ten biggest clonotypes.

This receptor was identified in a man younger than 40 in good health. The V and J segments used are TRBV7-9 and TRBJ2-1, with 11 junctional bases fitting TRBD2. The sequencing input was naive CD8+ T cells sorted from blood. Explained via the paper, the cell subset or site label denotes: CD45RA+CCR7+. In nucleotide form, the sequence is TGTGCCAGCAGCATTACTAGCGGGAGTTTTGGTGAGCAGTTCTTC. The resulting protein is CASSITSGSFGEQFF.